The T cell receptor beta chain described here comes from a study of a mutant IDH1 vaccine in newly diagnosed glioma. Study background: Across weeks 1, 3, 5, 7, 11, 15, 19 and 23, patients received a vaccination each time, eight in all. Patients were pretreated with radiotherapy, temozolomide, or both, mostly both. Points from the study as a whole: Pseudoprogression seemingly bore no relation to changes in top peripheral T cell clonotypes.

This clone turned up a few times. Its antigen is not identified. Libraries were prepared by immunoSEQ multiplex PCR; TCRdb keeps only in-frame clonotypes and omits some of them. The repertoire consists of 55,000 to 70,000 clones, with 89% occurring once and the leading ten covering 1.9%. Documented time point: week 11, during vaccination. A single vaccine dose contained 300 ug of mutant IDH1 20-mer peptide, and topical imiquimod was used with it. Patients carried new grade 3 or 4 IDH1-mutant astrocytomas lacking nuclear ATRX. The CDR3 consists of 15 residues. Trimming took 0 bases from V and 6 from J; bases not matched to a gene: 4. Germline lookup yields CDR1 SGHAT and CDR2 FQNNGV.

The clonotype originates from a man aged 40-49 years with glioma. This chain connects TRBV11-2 to TRBJ1-4, with TRBD1 matching over 7 bases. The sample here was PBMCs, taken from a glioma patient whose treatment included an IDH1 peptide vaccine. CDR3 sequence: CASSLESGGDEKLFF. DNA of the CDR3: TGTGCCAGCAGCTTAGAGTCAGGGGGTGATGAAAAACTGTTTTTT.